Below, 22 T cell receptor beta chains from the same sample are listed, as sequenced in a study of blood T cells in healthy people across ages. Primers used in a second PCR of about 7 to 12 cycles were a sample-barcoded 5' primer and a J-beta primer mix. MiXCR, applied by TCRdb to the 5' RACE reads, yields one record per CDR3 protein. In the table there are 600,000 or so distinct CDR3 sequences, around 48% of which are singletons. The sequencing sample was made of blood. These receptors were taken from a man aged 80 or over in good health.

J is TRBJ2-5 and V is TRBV20-1, with TRBD2 matching over 9 bases. Germline assignment: CDR1 DFQATT and CDR2 SNEGSKA (reference sequence). Losses at the gene ends were 3 bases for V and 1 base for J; bases not matched to a gene: 3. The CDR3 runs to 14 residues. Written as DNA, the CDR3 is TGCAGTGCTAGCCCTAGCGGGGTCCAAGAGACCCAGTACTTC. The encoded protein is CSASPSGVQETQYF.

This clonotype occurred a few times. J is TRBJ2-7 and V is TRBV20-1; 8 bases map to TRBD2. The CDR3 sequence is 15 residues long. J gave up 4 bases and V 3 bases, and 11 bases lay outside the gene matches. The germline V gene encodes CDR1 DFQATT and CDR2 SNEGSKA (reference sequence). CDR3 coding DNA: TGCAGTGCTAGGGATACCGGGACTAGTCTTTACGAGCAGTACTTC. Translated, it gives CSARDTGTSLYEQYF.

This clonotype occurred a few times. The chain links TRBV3-1 to TRBJ2-5, with D unresolved. The germline V gene has CDR1 LGHDT and CDR2 YNNKEL (reference sequence). The CDR3 spans 13 residues. V lost 6 bases and J 1 base, leaving 9 bases between the germline ends. The DNA for the CDR3 is TGTGCCAGCAGACAGACCCCCCAAGAGACCCAGTACTTC. Amino acid sequence: CASRQTPQETQYF.

This clonotype was counted a few times. This sequence joins TRBV9 and TRBJ2-1, with D uncertain. The CDR3 covers 20 residues. Trimming removed 0 bases from V and 7 bases from J, with 29 bases in between. Germline CDR1 is SGDLS and CDR2 is YYNGEE. The DNA for the CDR3 is TGTGCCAGCAGCGTAGACCCTTTTGCCTCGACGGATACCGCGGATAATGAGCAGTTCTTC. Translating gives CASSVDPFASTDTADNEQFF. Together with reference TRBV9 and TRBJ2-1, the CDR3 gives the full variable domain: DSGVTQTPKHLITATGQRVTLRCSPRSGDLSVYWYQQSLDQGLQFLIQYYNGEERAKGNILERFSAQQFPDLHSELNLSSLELGDSALYFCASSVDPFASTDTADNEQFFGPGTRLTVL.

The chain recombines TRBV7-9 with TRBJ2-7; 10 bases are shared with TRBD1. Germline CDR1 reads SEHNR; CDR2 reads FQNEAQ (reference sequence). The CDR3 extends over 14 amino acids. V lost 6 bases and J lost 5; bases outside the gene matches: 7. In nucleotides, the CDR3 is TGTGCCAGCAGTCTAGACAGGGGGCTGGACGAGCAGTACTTC. It translates to CASSLDRGLDEQYF. Drawing the rest from reference TRBV7-9 and TRBJ2-7, the complete variable domain is DTGVSQNPRHKITKRGQNVTFRCDPISEHNRLYWYRQTLGQGPEFLTYFQNEAQLEKSRLLSDRFSAERPKGSFSTLEIQRTEQGDSAMYLCASSLDRGLDEQYFGPGTRLTVT.

This clonotype was observed a handful of times. The rearrangement uses TRBV7-9 and TRBJ2-3; D tentatively fits TRBD1 or TRBD2 (5 bases each). Trimming cost V 3 bases and J 2 bases, with 15 bases left between them. Per the germline V gene, CDR1 is SEHNR and CDR2 is FQNEAQ (reference sequence). The CDR3 extends over 16 amino acids. DNA for the CDR3: TGTGCCAGCAGCTTCCGGGGTATAGGGACCACAGATACGCAGTATTTT. Translation: CASSFRGIGTTDTQYF.

The gene calls are TRBV28 and TRBJ2-3; D might be TRBD2 (6 bases). With 5 bases removed from V and 0 bases from J, the gap between germline ends came to 15 bases. Germline CDR1 reads MDHEN; CDR2 reads SYDVKM. The CDR3 spans 16 residues. CDR3 DNA: TGTGCCAGCAGTCCCGGCAGCGGGCGTAGCACAGATACGCAGTATTTT. Translation gives CASSPGSGRSTDTQYF.

The CDR3 reads CASSSKLGTYEQYF. The CDR3 nucleotides are TGTGCCAGCAGCAGCAAATTGGGTACCTACGAGCAGTACTTC. The chain combines TRBV7-2 with TRBJ2-7; no firm D call. V gave up 5 bases and J gave up 2 bases, with 13 bases separating them. This CDR3 region has 14 residues. Germline V gives CDR1 SGHTA, CDR2 FQGNSA.

V gene TRBV7-2 combines with J gene TRBJ2-1; D gene uncertain. Trimming removed 3 bases at V and 2 bases at J, with 8 bases between. The CDR3 consists of 14 residues. Germline V lookup: CDR1 SGHTA, CDR2 FQGNSA. The CDR3 bases are TGTGCCAGCAGCTTCAGCGAGACCTACAATGAGCAGTTCTTC. Encoded protein: CASSFSETYNEQFF.

The chain carries TRBV20-1 and TRBJ1-1; D is perhaps TRBD1 (5 bases). There are 14 residues in the CDR3. Per germline, CDR1 DFQATT and CDR2 SNEGSKA (reference sequence). The V and J ends lost 5 bases and 8 bases respectively, with 21 bases between them. CDR3 region: CSAARTILGQEAFF. DNA for the CDR3: TGCAGTGCTGCGAGGACAATATTGGGGCAGGAAGCTTTCTTT.

This clonotype showed up just a few times. The J gene is TRBJ2-1, the V gene TRBV20-1; TRBD2 agrees at 7 bases. The CDR3 has 16 residues. The V gene end was trimmed by 0 bases and the J gene end by 2 bases; junction bases not matched to a gene: 7. Germline CDR1 and CDR2: DFQATT and SNEGSKA (reference sequence). This chain's CDR3 is CSARDRIAGTYNEQFF. The CDR3 bases are TGCAGTGCTAGAGATAGAATAGCGGGTACCTACAATGAGCAGTTCTTC.

This clonotype has a handful of counts. The chain has TRBV7-9 and TRBJ1-4, with D possibly being TRBD1 (5 bases). The V gene lost 5 bases and the J gene lost 0 bases, with 13 bases spanning the gap. This CDR3 is 16 amino acids long. The germline CDR1 and CDR2 sequences are SEHNR and FQNEAQ (reference sequence). Here the CDR3 DNA reads TGTGCCAGCAGCCTCGGACATGCCGCAACTAATGAAAAACTGTTTTTT. Amino acid sequence: CASSLGHAATNEKLFF. Complete variable domain (other parts from reference TRBV7-9 and TRBJ1-4): DTGVSQNPRHKITKRGQNVTFRCDPISEHNRLYWYRQTLGQGPEFLTYFQNEAQLEKSRLLSDRFSAERPKGSFSTLEIQRTEQGDSAMYLCASSLGHAATNEKLFFGSGTQLSVL.

This clonotype was recorded a few times. The rearrangement links TRBV20-1 to TRBJ2-7; 14 bases align to TRBD2. This CDR3 contains 15 residues. J lost 7 bases, V lost 5 bases, and 10 bases had no gene match. From germline, CDR1 is DFQATT and CDR2 SNEGSKA (reference sequence). CDR3 in DNA: TGCAGTGCTCCCCCCGGGACTAGCGGGAGCGGTGAGCAGTACTTC. Translating gives CSAPPGTSGSGEQYF.

The count of this clonotype is one. This chain links TRBV9 with TRBJ1-2, with D hard to call. Germline CDR1 and CDR2: SGDLS and YYNGEE. Trimming took off 0 bases at V and 4 bases at J, with 13 bases between the two ends. The CDR3 spans 15 residues. The CDR3 DNA sequence: TGTGCCAGCAGCGTAGGTCCGGACGGCAGCTATGGCTACACCTTC. Its protein product is CASSVGPDGSYGYTF.

The CDR3 region is CSARDTRTIPETQYF. Here the CDR3 DNA reads TGCAGTGCTAGAGATACTCGGACAATTCCTGAGACCCAGTACTTC. The gene calls are TRBV20-1 and TRBJ2-7, with D possibly TRBD1 on 5 matching bases. The end of the DNA fits TRBJ2-5 better, so the J call may be wrong. Germline V lookup: CDR1 DFQATT, CDR2 SNEGSKA (reference sequence). The CDR3 has 15 residues.

The chain carries TRBV28 and TRBJ1-2; no clear D. The V gene lost 3 bases and the J gene lost 4 bases, with 6 bases spanning the gap. This CDR3 has 12 amino acids. Germline V gene sequence: CDR1 MDHEN, CDR2 SYDVKM. The CDR3 DNA follows: TGTGCCAGCAGTTTCGAAGTCTATGGCTACACCTTC. It codes for CASSFEVYGYTF.

This clonotype has a handful of counts. The rearrangement uses TRBV7-2 and TRBJ2-7; 9 bases fit TRBD2. With 7 bases clipped from V and 2 bases from J, the junction kept 9 bases outside the gene matches. The CDR3 loop spans 15 amino acids. Germline CDR1 is SGHTA and CDR2 is FQGNSA. The DNA for the CDR3 is TGTGCCAGCACCAATAGCGGGGGAGATCCCTACGAGCAGTACTTC. It codes for CASTNSGGDPYEQYF.

J is TRBJ2-1 and V is TRBV24-1; D possibly uses TRBD1 or TRBD2 (5 bases each). The length of the CDR3 is 14 residues. V gave up 7 bases and J gave up 12 bases, with 21 bases separating them. The germline V gene encodes CDR1 KGHDR and CDR2 SFDVKD. The CDR3 sequence: CATSPQGLSGGQFF. CDR3 sequence (DNA): TGTGCCACCAGCCCCCAGGGTCTTTCTGGGGGGCAGTTCTTC.

This clonotype came up a few times. The V gene is TRBV18, the J gene TRBJ2-5, with 8 bases identical to TRBD2. Per the germline V gene, CDR1 is KGHSH and CDR2 is LQKENI. With 8 bases clipped from V and 5 bases from J, the junction kept 13 bases outside the gene matches. The CDR3 runs to 15 residues. CDR3 region: CASTSTGGAVETQYF. The CDR3 bases are TGTGCCAGCACTTCGACCGGGGGGGCCGTCGAGACCCAGTACTTC.

The genes are TRBV12-3 or TRBV12-4 and TRBJ2-1; D gene ambiguous. Trimming left V 7 bases short and J 1 base short, with 11 bases between. The CDR3 is made up of 14 amino acids. The CDR3 nucleotides are TGTGCCAGCAAGTGGGGTGGTTCCTACAATGAGCAGTTCTTC. As protein: CASKWGGSYNEQFF.

This clonotype was observed many times. The chain recombines TRBV6-5 with TRBJ2-7; D possibly corresponds to TRBD1 (7 bases). The CDR3 spans 15 residues. V was shortened by 0 bases and J by 3 bases, with 12 bases between the two germline ends. From germline, CDR1 is MNHEY and CDR2 SVGAGI. The CDR3 here is CASSYSRQGGYEQYF. The DNA of the CDR3 is TGTGCCAGCAGTTACTCGAGGCAGGGGGGCTACGAGCAGTACTTC.

A remark on this clonotype: At one end the junction does not follow the germline gene, possibly because of a read error. The rearrangement links TRBV12-3 or TRBV12-4 to TRBJ1-5; 9 bases are a match to TRBD1. The CDR3 has 15 residues. The CDR3 nucleotides read TGTGTCAGCAGTTTAAGGGGACAGGGATATCAGCCCCAGCATTTT. Translated, it gives CVSSLRGQGYQPQHF.